These 31 T cell receptor beta chains share one sample of origin, sequenced in a study of memory CD4+ T cells and cytomegalovirus serostatus. The sort gate was single viable CD3+CD4+CD8-CD45RO+ cells for memory CD4+ T cells. Generated by immunoSEQ multiplex PCR, the TCRdb table keeps only in-frame clones and is missing some. The sample includes 65,000 to 95,000 clones, 65% to 85% seen only once; the top ten take around 0.73%. Sequenced material: memory CD4+ T cells from blood. These receptors were obtained from an adult in good health and CMV-seronegative.

The count of this clone is one. Sequence at one end of the junction differs from germline and may be a read error. This chain joins TRBV7-2 and TRBJ2-1; D call uncertain. CDR3 size: 13 residues. Germline loops: CDR1 SGHTA, CDR2 FQGNSA. CDR3 residues: CASSLSSYNGQFF. The CDR3 DNA reads TGTGCCAGCAGCTTGTCGAGCTACAATGGGCAGTTCTTC.

The J gene is TRBJ2-7, the V gene TRBV2; no clear D gene. The length of the CDR3 is 12 residues. The germline V gene has CDR1 SNHLY and CDR2 FYNNEI. V lost 8 bases and J lost 7, with 15 bases in between. CDR3 sequence reads: CASLVILGEQYF. DNA of the CDR3: TGTGCCAGCCTCGTGATCCTAGGGGAGCAGTACTTC.

This chain links TRBV4-2 with TRBJ2-2; maybe TRBD1 (7 bases). In germline, CDR1 is LGHNA, CDR2 YNFKEQ. The CDR3 totals 18 residues. V shed 0 bases and J shed 0 bases, with 14 bases lying between them. CDR3 nucleotides: TGTGCCAGCAGCCAAGACGCAGGGGGGTTCGCGAACACCGGGGAGCTGTTTTTT. It is translated as CASSQDAGGFANTGELFF.

The CDR3 region has the DNA TGTGCCAGCAGCTTTCGGGGGGCAACAGATACGCAGTATTTT. Amino acid sequence: CASSFRGATDTQYF. The V call is TRBV7-3, the J call TRBJ2-3, with D tentatively TRBD2 (7 bases). The CDR3 is 14 amino acids. Trimming took off 3 bases at V and 3 bases at J, with 10 bases between the two ends. The germline CDR1 and CDR2 sequences are SGHTA and FQGTGA.

The chain employs TRBV6-6 and TRBJ2-5; D may be TRBD1 (6 bases). Germline CDR1 is MNHNY and CDR2 is SVGAGI (reference sequence). V was cut by 4 bases and J by 2 bases, with 11 bases left in between. This CDR3 region has 14 residues. DNA for the CDR3: TGTGCCAGCAGTTCTACAGGGCTACAAGAGACCCAGTACTTC. Translation: CASSSTGLQETQYF.

The V gene is TRBV7-2, the J gene TRBJ1-3; 8 nucleotides align to TRBD1. The CDR3 has 15 residues. Germline CDR1 and CDR2: SGHTA and FQGNSA. V shed 5 bases and J 0 bases; nucleotides not matched to a gene: 3. CDR3: CASSPDRVSGNTIYF. For the CDR3, the DNA is TGTGCCAGCAGCCCGGACAGGGTCTCTGGAAACACCATATATTTT.

This chain joins TRBV6-1 and TRBJ2-3; 7 positions agree with TRBD1. V was clipped by 3 bases and J by 4 bases; unmatched bases: 4. This CDR3 has 14 amino acids. CDR1 is MNHNS, CDR2 SASEGT, per germline. In DNA form, the CDR3 reads TGTGCCAGCAGTGATGGTCAGGGGGCAGATACGCAGTATTTT. It encodes CASSDGQGADTQYF.

The rearrangement links TRBV7-2 to TRBJ1-2, with TRBD1 identical over 8 bases. After removal of 6 bases from V and 5 bases from J, the junction contained 5 bases not matched to a gene. Germline lookup yields CDR1 SGHTA and CDR2 FQGNSA. This CDR3 region has 13 residues. CDR3 nucleotide sequence: TGTGCCAGCAGTACCGGGACAGGATATGGCTACACCTTC. As protein: CASSTGTGYGYTF.

V is TRBV18 and J is TRBJ2-2; maybe TRBD2 (5 bases). Germline V gives CDR1 KGHSH, CDR2 LQKENI. V gave up 3 bases and J gave up 5 bases, with 22 bases separating them. The CDR3 extends over 18 amino acids. The CDR3 DNA is TGTGCCAGCTCACCCCGGAGTTTAGTCGGGGTTGGTACCGGGGAGCTGTTTTTT. It yields the protein CASSPRSLVGVGTGELFF.

This sequence joins TRBV29-1 and TRBJ1-1; D is undetermined. The V end was cut by 3 bases, the J end by 6 bases, with 11 bases between. The CDR3 covers 12 residues. The germline V gene has CDR1 SQVTM and CDR2 ANQGSEA. The CDR3 region has the DNA TGCAGCGTTGATAAGAACGGGGCTGAAGCTTTCTTT. Protein: CSVDKNGAEAFF.

The chain's CDR3 is CASSLSPGEGSGYTF. The CDR3 DNA follows: TGCGCCAGCAGCTTATCTCCCGGGGAAGGGAGCGGCTACACCTTC. The chain links TRBV5-1 to TRBJ1-2; D gene ambiguous. Trimming removed 2 bases at V and 8 bases at J, with 19 bases between. This CDR3 region has 15 residues. CDR1 is SGHRS, CDR2 YFSETQ, per germline.

This clone was counted a single time. The rearrangement links TRBV28 to TRBJ1-2, with 9 bases fitting TRBD1. Trimming at V came to 2 bases and at J to 8 bases, leaving 6 bases not matched to a gene. This CDR3 is built from 14 residues. Per the germline V gene, CDR1 is MDHEN and CDR2 is SYDVKM. The CDR3 DNA reads TGTGCCAGCAGTTTAGAGGTGGACAGGGGAGGCTACACCTTC. Its translation is CASSLEVDRGGYTF.

This clone was seen a few times. The rearrangement uses TRBV5-6 and TRBJ1-2; tentatively, D is TRBD1 (5 bases). This CDR3 comprises 16 residues. Germline V lookup: CDR1 SGHDT, CDR2 YYEEEE. Trimming pared 4 bases from V and 4 bases from J, leaving 20 bases between. The CDR3 here is CASSHPRVSAIYGYTF. DNA for the CDR3: TGTGCCAGCAGCCACCCCAGGGTCTCTGCGATCTATGGCTACACCTTC.

This clone showed up just a few times. The chain is built from TRBV2 and TRBJ1-5; D is perhaps TRBD1 (6 bases). The germline gives CDR1 SNHLY, CDR2 FYNNEI. V lost 10 bases and J 0 bases, leaving 13 bases between the germline ends. CDR3 size: 14 residues. CDR3 sequence (DNA): TGTGCCACCGGGGGCCTAGATAGCAATCAGCCCCAGCATTTT. It encodes CATGGLDSNQPQHF.

The J gene is TRBJ2-1, the V gene TRBV7-2; 7 nucleotides agree with TRBD2. V gave up 4 bases and J gave up 5 bases; unmatched junction bases: 5. CDR1 is SGHTA, CDR2 FQGNSA, per germline. The CDR3 sequence is 14 residues long. CDR3 residues: CASSSPRGNNEQFF. DNA of the CDR3: TGTGCCAGCAGCTCTCCGCGGGGGAACAATGAGCAGTTCTTC.

The V and J genes are TRBV5-1 and TRBJ2-5; TRBD1 matches 10 bases. CDR3 length equals 14 residues. Per the germline V gene, CDR1 is SGHRS and CDR2 is YFSETQ. Germline trimming cut 8 bases from V and 5 bases from J; bases unmatched to any gene: 9. In DNA form, the CDR3 reads TGCGCCAGTCAGACAGGGGGCGGTCGGGAGACCCAGTACTTC. It is translated as CASQTGGGRETQYF.

This chain links TRBV9 with TRBJ1-2, with 8 bases matching TRBD1. This CDR3 is 18 amino acids long. Germline V gives CDR1 SGDLS, CDR2 YYNGEE. J gave up 5 bases and V 2 bases, and 17 bases lay outside the gene matches. CDR3 region: CASSVGTSWGQELYGYTF. DNA for the CDR3: TGTGCCAGCAGCGTGGGAACGTCTTGGGGACAGGAACTGTATGGCTACACCTTC. Combining the CDR3 with reference TRBV9 and TRBJ1-2 gives the whole variable domain DSGVTQTPKHLITATGQRVTLRCSPRSGDLSVYWYQQSLDQGLQFLIQYYNGEERAKGNILERFSAQQFPDLHSELNLSSLELGDSALYFCASSVGTSWGQELYGYTFGSGTRLTVV.

This clone was seen a few times. This rearrangement joins TRBV7-9 to TRBJ1-2; D unclear. The CDR3 contains 12 residues. Trimming stripped 8 bases from V and 6 bases from J, with 13 bases between. Germline CDR1 and CDR2: SEHNR and FQNEAQ (reference sequence). The CDR3 DNA reads TGTGCCAGCGGTTTAAGGGCCCATGGCTACACCTTC. Protein product: CASGLRAHGYTF.

This clone has just a few counts. This sequence joins TRBV21-1 and TRBJ1-1; TRBD1 was called by the table and not checked on the DNA. TRBV21-1 is termed a pseudogene. The CDR3 spans 16 residues. CDR3 in amino acids: CASSPRAVRLNTEAFF. CDR3 coding DNA: TGTGCCAGCAGCCCCAGGGCAGTTCGGCTGAACACTGAAGCTTTCTTT.

The chain links TRBV4-1 to TRBJ1-2, with 7 nucleotides matching TRBD1. The CDR3 has 14 residues. CDR1 and CDR2 (germline): MGHRA, YSYEKL. The junction had 2 bases not matched to a gene; V was cut back by 1 base and J by 3 bases. CDR3 loop: CASSQGDRDYGYTF. In DNA form, the CDR3 reads TGCGCCAGCAGCCAAGGAGACAGGGACTATGGCTACACCTTC.

The chain employs TRBV30 and TRBJ1-4; the match to TRBD1 covers 7 bases. Germline V gene sequence: CDR1 GTSNPN, CDR2 SVGIG (reference sequence). Trimming cost V 2 bases and J 8 bases; bases outside gene matches: 8. The CDR3 length is 14 residues. This chain's CDR3 is CAWSPDRLQEKLFF. CDR3 nucleotide sequence: TGTGCCTGGAGTCCGGACAGGTTACAGGAAAAACTGTTTTTT.

This clone came up a few times. V and J are TRBV19 and TRBJ2-7; D is undetermined. Trimming removed 3 bases from V and 2 bases from J, with 14 bases in between. Germline V gene sequence: CDR1 LNHDA, CDR2 SQIVND (reference sequence). The CDR3 covers 15 residues. The CDR3: CASSILVGPPYEQYF. Written as DNA, the CDR3 is TGTGCCAGTAGTATCCTCGTCGGGCCCCCCTACGAGCAGTACTTC.

The V call is TRBV15, the J call TRBJ2-7; 8 bases match TRBD1. V shed 9 bases, J shed 0 bases, and the junction held 7 bases outside the gene matches. Germline CDR1 and CDR2: LNHNV and YYDKDF (reference sequence). There are 14 residues in the CDR3. DNA for the CDR3: TGTGCCACAAGTCGGGACAGGCTCTCCTACGAGCAGTACTTC. Its protein product is CATSRDRLSYEQYF.

This clone occurred a few times. This chain links TRBV11-1 with TRBJ2-7; maybe TRBD1 (7 bases). In germline, CDR1 is SGHAT, CDR2 FQDESV (reference sequence). This CDR3 has 16 amino acids. Trimming cost V 4 bases and J 3 bases, with 19 bases left between them. The CDR3 DNA reads as TGTGCCAGCAGCTGGACAGACAGGGAGGTAGGCTACGAGCAGTACTTC. Protein product: CASSWTDREVGYEQYF.

The rearrangement links TRBV27 to TRBJ1-4; TRBD1 agrees at 8 bases. The CDR3 loop spans 14 amino acids. The V segment lost 3 bases and the J segment 7 bases; nucleotides outside the gene matches: 4. CDR1 is MNHEY and CDR2 is SMNVEV in the germline V gene (reference sequence). CDR3 in amino acids: CASSFQGAREKLFF. CDR3 nucleotide sequence: TGTGCCAGCAGTTTCCAGGGGGCGCGTGAAAAACTGTTTTTT.

V gene TRBV7-2 combines with J gene TRBJ1-1, with TRBD1 matching 8 bases. V was clipped by 5 bases and J by 4 bases; unmatched bases: 6. The CDR3 totals 14 residues. Per germline, CDR1 SGHTA and CDR2 FQGNSA. This CDR3 is CASSGQTGGTEAFF. The CDR3 nucleotides read TGTGCCAGCAGCGGACAAACAGGGGGCACTGAAGCTTTCTTT.

V and J are TRBV29-1 and TRBJ1-1, with a weak D call TRBD1 (5 bases). Germline V gene sequence: CDR1 SQVTM, CDR2 ANQGSEA. The V end was cut by 6 bases, the J end by 3 bases, with 8 bases between. This CDR3 comprises 11 residues. The CDR3 loop is CSVRDDTEAFF. DNA of the CDR3: TGCAGCGTCCGGGACGACACTGAAGCTTTCTTT.

The V call is TRBV5-1, the J call TRBJ2-1; perhaps TRBD2 as D (7 bases). Germline V gene sequence: CDR1 SGHRS, CDR2 YFSETQ. The V end was cut by 6 bases, the J end by 7 bases, with 20 bases between. CDR3 length equals 15 residues. The CDR3 DNA follows: TGCGCCAGCACAAGGGCGGGGGCGCAGGGGAATGAGCAGTTCTTC. Translated: CASTRAGAQGNEQFF.

V and J are TRBV4-3 and TRBJ2-5; 9 bases map to TRBD1. The CDR3 runs to 15 residues. The germline gives CDR1 LGHNA, CDR2 YSLEER. Unmatched junction bases numbered 8, after V lost 4 bases and J lost 5 bases. The CDR3 DNA follows: TGCGCCAGCAGCCGAGACAGGGGGATGATGGAGACCCAGTACTTC. This gives the protein CASSRDRGMMETQYF.

The chain links TRBV7-2 to TRBJ2-3; 12 bases map to TRBD2. Germline values: CDR1 SGHTA, CDR2 FQGNSA. The CDR3 totals 16 residues. The trim removed 1 base at V and 1 base at J, leaving 0 bases unmatched. DNA of the CDR3: TGTGCCAGCAGCTTAGGACTAGCGGGGGGCACAGATACGCAGTATTTT. It specifies CASSLGLAGGTDTQYF. The whole variable domain, remainder taken from reference TRBV7-2 and TRBJ2-3, is GAGVSQSPSNKVTEKGKDVELRCDPISGHTALYWYRQSLGQGLEFLIYFQGNSAPDKSGLPSDRFSAERTGGSVSTLTIQRTQQEDSAVYLCASSLGLAGGTDTQYFGPGTRLTVL.

The chain has TRBV19 and TRBJ1-6; maybe TRBD1 (5 bases). The CDR3 is 15 amino acids. Deletions cut 3 bases from V and 5 bases from J, with 11 bases between. Germline V lookup: CDR1 LNHDA, CDR2 SQIVND (reference sequence). Written as DNA, the CDR3 is TGTGCCAGTAGTATGCAGGGCCACCATAATTCACCCCTCCACTTT. Its translation is CASSMQGHHNSPLHF.